This TCR beta chain was observed in a study of cytomegalovirus exposure and HLA in healthy donors. CDR3 length: 14 residues. Germline values: CDR1 LNHDA, CDR2 SQIVND (reference sequence). V gave up 3 bases and J gave up 7 bases; unmatched junction bases: 5. Notes on the study in general: By a later analysis, the bulk of CMV-associated TCR beta chains appeared HLA-restricted.

In the case of this clone: Its antigen is not identified.

This cohort consisted of healthy bone marrow donors. Both 60 Vbeta primers and 13 Jbeta primers went into the PCR. Profiling relied on immunoSEQ multiplex PCR, and the TCRdb table lists in-frame clones only, not all of them. This sample yields roughly 150,000 clones, of which roughly 77% are seen a single time; 4.7% belongs to the top ten. The receptor's source is a man aged 18-30 years in good health and CMV-seropositive. This chain joins TRBV19 and TRBJ1-2; 10 positions agree with TRBD1. Sequenced: PBMCs. The DNA for the CDR3 is TGTGCCAGTAGTATCGACAGGGGGCGTGGTGGCTACACCTTC. It specifies CASSIDRGRGGYTF.